Following are 27 T cell receptor beta chains from one sample sequenced in a study of cytomegalovirus exposure and HLA in healthy donors. The PCR was carried out with 60 Vbeta primers and 13 Jbeta primers. Data came from immunoSEQ multiplex PCR; TCRdb stores just in-frame clones and leaves some out. This sample's clone table lists 140,000 or so clones. The sequenced material came from PBMCs. Receptors were obtained from a male donor in good health and CMV-seronegative.

The chain links TRBV30 to TRBJ2-1; 9 bases line up with TRBD2. The germline gives CDR1 GTSNPN, CDR2 SVGIG (reference sequence). V lost 4 bases, J lost 6 bases, and 7 bases stayed unmatched. The CDR3 is 14 residues long. CDR3 sequence reads: CAWKGRGGRNEQFF. DNA of the CDR3: TGTGCCTGGAAGGGGCGGGGGGGCCGCAATGAGCAGTTCTTC. The variable domain in full, with the rest retrieved from reference TRBV30 and TRBJ2-1, is SQTIHQWPATLVQPVGSPLSLECTVEGTSNPNLYWYRQAAGRGLQLLFYSVGIGQISSEVPQNLSASRPQDRQFILSSKKLLLSDSGFYLCAWKGRGGRNEQFFGPGTRLTVL.

V is TRBV19 and J is TRBJ2-7; D perhaps matches TRBD1 (5 bases). Deletions cut 4 bases from V and 4 bases from J, with 5 bases between. CDR1 is LNHDA, CDR2 SQIVND, per germline (reference sequence). The CDR3 extends over 11 amino acids. Written as DNA, the CDR3 is TGTGCCAGTAGTACAGGGTACGAGCAGTACTTC. It encodes CASSTGYEQYF.

The chain employs TRBV4-3 and TRBJ2-3; D not certain. CDR1 and CDR2 from the germline V gene are LGHNA and YSLEER. Trimming took 1 base from V and 4 from J, leaving 9 bases between them. This CDR3 is 14 amino acids long. The CDR3 sequence: CASSQGTIADTQYF. DNA of the CDR3: TGCGCCAGCAGCCAAGGAACTATAGCAGATACGCAGTATTTT.

J is TRBJ2-7 and V is TRBV2; D is uncertain. CDR1 and CDR2 from the germline V gene are SNHLY and FYNNEI. The CDR3 extends over 12 amino acids. Trimming took off 3 bases at V and 1 base at J, with 4 bases between the two ends. CDR3 DNA sequence: TGTGCCAGCAGTGACAGATCCTACGAGCAGTACTTC. Amino acids: CASSDRSYEQYF.

The chain employs TRBV14 and TRBJ2-2; D possibly corresponds to TRBD1 (5 bases). Germline lookup yields CDR1 SGHDN and CDR2 FVKESK. The CDR3 runs to 15 residues. V was trimmed by 3 bases and J by 5 bases, leaving 13 bases between them. In nucleotides, the CDR3 is TGTGCCAGCAGCCAGTACAGGCTGCTTACCGGGGAGCTGTTTTTT. It encodes CASSQYRLLTGELFF. Together with reference TRBV14 and TRBJ2-2, the CDR3 gives the full variable domain: EAGVTQFPSHSVIEKGQTVTLRCDPISGHDNLYWYRRVMGKEIKFLLHFVKESKQDESGMPNNRFLAERTGGTYSTLKVQPAELEDSGVYFCASSQYRLLTGELFFGEGSRLTVL.

The chain links TRBV6-5 to TRBJ2-2, with 11 bases that match TRBD2. Germline values: CDR1 MNHEY, CDR2 SVGAGI. This CDR3 has 15 amino acids. Trimming removed 3 bases from V and 10 bases from J; junction bases left unmatched: 7. CDR3 DNA sequence: TGTGCCAGCAGTTATCGGTCTAGCGGGGGGTTGGAGCTGTTTTTT. Translated: CASSYRSSGGLELFF.

The chain combines TRBV6-1 with TRBJ1-1; D is uncertain. Germline V gene data show CDR1 as MNHNS and CDR2 as SASEGT. This CDR3 spans 12 amino acids. CDR3 sequence: CAGGRVGTEAFF. In DNA, the CDR3 is TGTGCGGGAGGAAGGGTGGGCACTGAAGCTTTCTTT.

The J gene is TRBJ1-1, the V gene TRBV5-1, with TRBD1 matching over 8 bases. Germline V gives CDR1 SGHRS, CDR2 YFSETQ. This CDR3 is 13 amino acids long. V was clipped by 6 bases and J by 1 base; unmatched bases: 2. DNA of the CDR3: TGCGCCAGCAACACAGGGGGGAACACTGAAGCTTTCTTT. This codes for CASNTGGNTEAFF.

V is TRBV4-3 and J is TRBJ2-7; D remains unclear. The CDR3 consists of 14 residues. Germline CDR1 is LGHNA and CDR2 is YSLEER. Trimming cost V 0 bases and J 6 bases, with 12 bases left between them. CDR3 DNA sequence: TGCGCCAGCAGCCAAGATCGTCTAACGGGCGAGCAGTACTTC. Amino acid sequence: CASSQDRLTGEQYF.

The chain uses TRBV5-1 and TRBJ1-1; the match to TRBD1 covers 11 bases. Trimming took 0 bases from V and 4 from J; bases not matched to a gene: 11. This CDR3 contains 18 residues. From germline, CDR1 is SGHRS and CDR2 YFSETQ. CDR3 sequence (DNA): TGCGCCAGCAGCTTGGGGCGGCGGACAGGGGGCTTCGGCACTGAAGCTTTCTTT. This sequence encodes CASSLGRRTGGFGTEAFF.

The J gene is TRBJ2-2, the V gene TRBV5-6; D remains unclear. V lost 0 bases, J lost 3 bases, and 6 bases lay in between. CDR3 size: 14 residues. Germline V gene lookup returns CDR1 SGHDT and CDR2 YYEEEE. Here the CDR3 reads CASSLVTHTGELFF. The CDR3 DNA reads as TGTGCCAGCAGCTTGGTTACTCACACCGGGGAGCTGTTTTTT. Looking up the rest from reference TRBV5-6 and TRBJ2-2 gives the full variable domain: DAGVTQSPTHLIKTRGQQVTLRCSPKSGHDTVSWYQQALGQGPQFIFQYYEEEERQRGNFPDRFSGHQFPNYSSELNVNALLLGDSALYLCASSLVTHTGELFFGEGSRLTVL.

This chain's CDR3 is CASSWDGQGLNSPLHF. The CDR3 DNA sequence: TGCGCCAGCAGCTGGGATGGACAGGGGCTGAATTCACCCCTCCACTTT. The rearrangement uses TRBV5-1 and TRBJ1-6, with TRBD1 matching over 9 bases. The CDR3 length is 16 residues. CDR1 and CDR2 from the germline V gene are SGHRS and YFSETQ. V shed 3 bases and J 7 bases; nucleotides not matched to a gene: 8.

V gene TRBV5-4 combines with J gene TRBJ2-6, with 8 bases lining up with TRBD2. CDR3 length: 19 amino acids. Germline V gene sequence: CDR1 SGHNT, CDR2 YYREEE (reference sequence). Trimming took 0 bases from V and 4 from J; bases not matched to a gene: 12. The CDR3 coding sequence is TGTGCCAGCAGCTTGGCCAAATCGTCGGGAGGGTTAGGGGCCAACGTCCTGACTTTC. Translated, it gives CASSLAKSSGGLGANVLTF.

The V gene is TRBV5-8, the J gene TRBJ1-3; tentative D call: TRBD1 (5 bases). The germline V gene has CDR1 SGHTS and CDR2 YDEGEE. CDR3 length equals 15 residues. V was pared by 5 bases and J by 0 bases, with 12 bases between. Here the CDR3 reads CASRWDSSSGNTIYF. CDR3 nucleotide sequence: TGTGCCAGCAGGTGGGACTCTAGCTCTGGAAACACCATATATTTT.

The CDR3, as DNA: TGTGCCAGCAATCAGGGCACAGATACGCAGTATTTT. Its translation: CASNQGTDTQYF. The V and J genes are TRBV28 and TRBJ2-3; D is unresolved. The V end lost 7 bases, the J end lost 1 base, and 6 bases lay between the germline ends. Germline V gives CDR1 MDHEN, CDR2 SYDVKM. The CDR3 contains 12 residues.

The chain recombines TRBV4-1 with TRBJ2-3; tentative D call: TRBD1 (6 bases). The V and J ends lost 4 bases and 2 bases respectively, with 13 bases between them. CDR1 and CDR2 from the germline V gene are MGHRA and YSYEKL. This CDR3 has 15 amino acids. As DNA, the CDR3 is TGCGCCAGCAGCCCTTACAGGGAAACCACAGATACGCAGTATTTT. Translated: CASSPYRETTDTQYF.

The chain joins TRBV29-1 to TRBJ1-2; the match to TRBD1 covers 12 bases. Germline V gene sequence: CDR1 SQVTM, CDR2 ANQGSEA. CDR3 length: 12 amino acids. J lost 8 bases, V lost 6 bases, and 4 bases had no gene match. The CDR3 nucleotides are TGCAGCGTGGGACAGGGGGCGGTCGGCTACACCTTC. This translates into CSVGQGAVGYTF.

V is TRBV7-9 and J is TRBJ1-2; no firm D call. The CDR3 totals 13 residues. The V gene's germline CDR1 is SEHNR and CDR2 FQNEAQ (reference sequence). Trimming left V 7 bases short and J 2 bases short, with 11 bases between. The CDR3 DNA follows: TGTGCCAGCACGCGGGAGCCCAACTATGGCTACACCTTC. Its translation: CASTREPNYGYTF. Full variable domain (remainder filled in from reference TRBV7-9 and TRBJ1-2): DTGVSQNPRHKITKRGQNVTFRCDPISEHNRLYWYRQTLGQGPEFLTYFQNEAQLEKSRLLSDRFSAERPKGSFSTLEIQRTEQGDSAMYLCASTREPNYGYTFGSGTRLTVV.

V gene TRBV2 combines with J gene TRBJ2-2; D possibly corresponds to TRBD1 (6 bases). Trimming took off 4 bases at V and 2 bases at J, with 11 bases between the two ends. CDR3 length: 15 residues. The germline CDR1 and CDR2 sequences are SNHLY and FYNNEI. The CDR3 here is CASSGSQGNTGELFF. The CDR3 DNA reads TGTGCCAGCAGTGGGTCACAGGGTAACACCGGGGAGCTGTTTTTT.

V and J are TRBV30 and TRBJ2-7, with a possible D match to TRBD1 (8 bases). The CDR3 extends over 13 amino acids. The ends were cut back, 4 bases at V and 8 bases at J, with 18 bases in the middle. CDR1 and CDR2 from the germline V gene are GTSNPN and SVGIG (reference sequence). The DNA of the CDR3 is TGTGCCTGGACGGGGGGACAGGCTAACAAGCAGTACTTC. It is translated as CAWTGGQANKQYF.

V gene TRBV10-3 combines with J gene TRBJ1-2, with D possibly being TRBD1 (6 bases). This CDR3 is built from 13 residues. With 4 bases removed from V and 3 bases from J, the gap between germline ends came to 9 bases. Germline V gives CDR1 ENHRY, CDR2 SYGVKD. The CDR3 DNA follows: TGTGCCATCAGTGTTCGACAGGACTATGGCTACACCTTC. Translated: CAISVRQDYGYTF.

This chain connects TRBV15 to TRBJ1-3; the D is unclear. The CDR3 is 13 amino acids. Germline V gives CDR1 LNHNV, CDR2 YYDKDF (reference sequence). V lost 5 bases, J lost 1 base, and 6 bases lay in between. The CDR3 reads CATSSTSGNTIYF. Written as DNA, the CDR3 is TGTGCCACCAGCTCAACATCTGGAAACACCATATATTTT.

The chain carries TRBV6-5 and TRBJ2-7, with 7 bases fitting TRBD1. The CDR3 is 15 residues long. Per germline, CDR1 MNHEY and CDR2 SVGAGI. V shed 5 bases and J 4 bases; nucleotides not matched to a gene: 11. For the CDR3, the DNA is TGTGCCAGCAGTGCACCAGGGGGATGGACTTACGAGCAGTACTTC. Its translation: CASSAPGGWTYEQYF.

The chain is built from TRBV5-1 and TRBJ2-7; D perhaps matches TRBD2 (6 bases). The CDR3 runs to 13 residues. Trimming shortened V by 4 bases and J by 4 bases, and 12 bases separated the two germline ends. Germline CDR1 SGHRS, CDR2 YFSETQ. CDR3 protein: CASSPLAGYEQYF. The CDR3 DNA follows: TGCGCCAGCAGCCCCCTCGCGGGGTACGAGCAGTACTTC.

The chain has TRBV6-1 and TRBJ2-5; D remains unclear. Germline-derived CDR1 and CDR2 are MNHNS and SASEGT. Trimming left V 0 bases short and J 2 bases short, with 13 bases between. The CDR3 totals 16 residues. The CDR3 loop is CASSEAWAAKQETQYF. CDR3 sequence (DNA): TGTGCCAGCAGTGAAGCGTGGGCAGCAAAACAAGAGACCCAGTACTTC.

J is TRBJ1-6 and V is TRBV4-2; the match to TRBD1 covers 7 bases. With V trimmed by 5 bases and J by 14 bases, 27 bases remained unmatched. This CDR3 is 19 amino acids long. Germline CDR1 is LGHNA and CDR2 is YNFKEQ. This chain's CDR3 is CASSKGRGSRDSPQGALHF. The CDR3, as DNA: TGTGCCAGCAGCAAGGGAAGGGGCTCCCGGGACAGTCCCCAGGGGGCCCTCCACTTT.

As DNA, the CDR3 is TGCGCCAGCAGCCAAGAACTTAACAGACCCCAGCATTTT. This codes for CASSQELNRPQHF. This chain joins TRBV4-1 and TRBJ1-5, with D unresolved. The CDR3 loop spans 13 amino acids. Per germline, CDR1 MGHRA and CDR2 YSYEKL. Trimming cost V 0 bases and J 10 bases, with 10 bases left between them.